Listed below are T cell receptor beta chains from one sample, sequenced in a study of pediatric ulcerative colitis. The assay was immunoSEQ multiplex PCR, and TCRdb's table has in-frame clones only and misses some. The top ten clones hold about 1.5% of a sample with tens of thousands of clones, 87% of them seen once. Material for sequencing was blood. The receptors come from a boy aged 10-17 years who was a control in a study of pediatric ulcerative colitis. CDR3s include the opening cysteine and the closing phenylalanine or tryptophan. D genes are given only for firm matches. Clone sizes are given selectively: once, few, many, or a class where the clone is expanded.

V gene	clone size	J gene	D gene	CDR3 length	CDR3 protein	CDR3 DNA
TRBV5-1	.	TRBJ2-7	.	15	CASSLVTGNFYEQYF	TGCGCCAGCAGCTTGGTTACAGGGAATTTCTACGAGCAGTACTTC
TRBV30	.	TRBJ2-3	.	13	CAWMGRGGDTQYF	TGTGCCTGGATGGGCAGGGGGGGGGATACGCAGTATTTT
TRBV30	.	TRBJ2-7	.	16	CAWSPTIFRSSYEQYF	TGTGCCTGGAGTCCCACCATATTCCGGTCATCCTACGAGCAGTACTTC
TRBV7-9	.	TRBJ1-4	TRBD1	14	CASSLGQGGEKLFF	TGTGCCAGCAGCTTGGGACAGGGAGGTGAAAAACTGTTTTTT
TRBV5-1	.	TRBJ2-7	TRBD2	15	CASSFGLADNNEQYF	TGCGCCAGCAGCTTTGGACTAGCCGACAACAACGAGCAGTACTTC
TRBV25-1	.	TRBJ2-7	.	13	CASSETGNYEQYF	TGTGCCAGCAGTGAAACAGGCAACTACGAGCAGTACTTC
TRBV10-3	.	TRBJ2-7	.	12	CAISESGNEQYF	TGTGCCATCAGTGAGTCAGGGAACGAGCAGTACTTC
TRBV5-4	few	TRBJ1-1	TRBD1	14	CASSRKTGDTEAFF	TGTGCCAGCAGCCGAAAGACAGGGGACACTGAAGCTTTCTTT
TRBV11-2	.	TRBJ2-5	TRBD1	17	CASSPGAGQGYHETQYF	TGTGCCAGCAGCCCAGGGGCCGGACAGGGGTATCACGAGACCCAGTACTTC
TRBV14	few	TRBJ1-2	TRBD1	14	CASSQAGQGYGYTF	TGTGCCAGCAGCCAAGCCGGACAGGGTTATGGCTACACCTTC
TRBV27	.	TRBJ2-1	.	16	CASSFLPILGLDEQFF	TGTGCCAGCAGTTTCCTACCCATATTGGGTTTGGATGAGCAGTTCTTC
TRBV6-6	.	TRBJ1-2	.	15	CASSSSSGGSYGYTF	TGTGCCAGCAGTTCCAGCTCCGGGGGTAGCTATGGCTACACCTTC
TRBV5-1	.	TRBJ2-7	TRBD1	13	CASSLGQGPEQYF	TGCGCCAGCAGCTTGGGACAGGGGCCCGAGCAGTACTTC
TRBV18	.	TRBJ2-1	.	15	CASSPPVNSPNEQFF	TGTGCCAGCTCACCACCCGTAAACAGCCCCAATGAGCAGTTCTTC
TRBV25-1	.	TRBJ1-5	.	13	CASSVGGHQPQHF	TGTGCCAGCAGTGTCGGGGGGCATCAGCCCCAGCATTTT
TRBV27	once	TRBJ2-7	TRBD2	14	CASSLSGLATEQYF	TGTGCCAGCAGTTTATCGGGACTAGCGACCGAGCAGTACTTC
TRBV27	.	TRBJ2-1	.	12	CASMNRGGEQFF	TGTGCCAGCATGAACAGGGGGGGTGAGCAGTTCTTC
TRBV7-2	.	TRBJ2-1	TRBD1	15	CASSFRTGKYNEQFF	TGTGCCAGCAGCTTTAGGACAGGGAAGTACAATGAGCAGTTCTTC
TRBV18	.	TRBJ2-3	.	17	CASSPPFQASLFYTQYF	TGTGCCAGCTCACCACCTTTCCAGGCCTCGCTGTTCTATACGCAGTATTTT
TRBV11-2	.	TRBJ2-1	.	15	CASSNWGNTYNEQFF	TGTGCCAGCAGCAATTGGGGAAATACCTACAATGAGCAGTTCTTC
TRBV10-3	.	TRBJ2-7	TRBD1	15	CAISEWRDRTYEQYF	TGTGCCATCAGTGAGTGGAGGGACAGGACCTACGAGCAGTACTTC
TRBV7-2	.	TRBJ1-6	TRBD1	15	CASSSFTGDNSPLHF	TGTGCCAGCAGCTCCTTCACAGGGGACAATTCACCCCTCCACTTT
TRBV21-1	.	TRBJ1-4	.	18	CASSKEMAEGTGVEKLFF	TGTGCCAGCAGCAAAGAAATGGCAGAGGGGACAGGGGTGGAAAAACTGTTTTTT
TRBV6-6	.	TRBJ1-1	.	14	CASSSHEDFAEAFF	TGTGCCAGCAGTTCCCACGAGGACTTCGCTGAAGCTTTCTTT
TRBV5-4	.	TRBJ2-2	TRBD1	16	CASRVRDSTNTGELFF	TGTGCCAGCAGGGTACGGGACAGCACGAACACCGGGGAGCTGTTTTTT
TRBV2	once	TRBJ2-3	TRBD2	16	CASSGGLAGYTDTQYF	TGTGCCAGCAGTGGGGGGCTAGCGGGCTACACAGATACGCAGTATTTT
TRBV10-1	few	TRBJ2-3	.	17	CASSTILGINIEDTQYF	TGCGCCAGCAGTACTATCCTCGGGATCAACATCGAAGATACGCAGTATTTT
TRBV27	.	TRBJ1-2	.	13	CASSYGSWYGYTF	TGTGCCAGCAGTTATGGTTCTTGGTATGGCTACACCTTC
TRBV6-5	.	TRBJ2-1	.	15	CASTEDGSSYNEQFF	TGTGCCAGCACCGAGGACGGGAGCTCCTACAATGAGCAGTTCTTC
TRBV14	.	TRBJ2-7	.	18	CASSQWVVSGKSSYEQYF	TGTGCCAGCAGCCAATGGGTTGTCTCGGGGAAGTCCTCCTACGAGCAGTACTTC
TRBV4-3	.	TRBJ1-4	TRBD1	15	CASSQDADRGGKLFF	TGCGCCAGCAGCCAAGATGCTGACAGGGGTGGGAAACTGTTTTTT
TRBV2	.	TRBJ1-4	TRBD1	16	CASSAGTGGPNEKLFF	TGTGCCAGCAGCGCCGGGACAGGGGGGCCTAATGAAAAACTGTTTTTT
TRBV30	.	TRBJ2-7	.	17	CAWSGLRVAGAVYEQYF	TGTGCCTGGAGCGGCCTCAGGGTCGCAGGGGCCGTTTACGAGCAGTACTTC
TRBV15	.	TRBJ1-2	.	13	CATSISSGAGYTF	TGTGCCACCAGCATATCCTCAGGGGCTGGCTACACCTTC
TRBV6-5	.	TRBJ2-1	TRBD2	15	CASSAGLGYLDEQFF	TGTGCCAGCAGTGCGGGACTAGGTTATCTCGATGAGCAGTTCTTC
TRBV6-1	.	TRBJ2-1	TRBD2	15	CASSMTSGGANEQFF	TGTGCCAGCAGTATGACTAGCGGGGGGGCAAATGAGCAGTTCTTC
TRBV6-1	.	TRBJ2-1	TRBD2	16	CASSEAWGLAVNEQFF	TGTGCCAGCAGTGAAGCTTGGGGACTAGCGGTCAATGAGCAGTTCTTC
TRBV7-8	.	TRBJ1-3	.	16	CASSPPRGGLGNTIYF	TGTGCCAGCAGCCCCCCACGCGGTGGGCTTGGAAACACCATATATTTT
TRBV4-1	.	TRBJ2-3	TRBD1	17	CASSQPTQGADSDTQYF	TGCGCCAGCAGCCAACCTACCCAGGGGGCTGATTCAGATACGCAGTATTTT
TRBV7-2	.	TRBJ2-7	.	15	CASSLVGQMFGEQYF	TGTGCCAGCAGCTTAGTAGGGCAGATGTTTGGCGAGCAGTACTTC
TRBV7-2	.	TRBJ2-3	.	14	CASSSTSKTDTQYF	TGTGCCAGCAGCTCCACTAGTAAAACAGATACGCAGTATTTT
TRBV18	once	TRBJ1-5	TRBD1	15	CASSPPGDRDQPQHF	TGTGCCAGCTCACCACCTGGGGACAGGGATCAGCCCCAGCATTTT
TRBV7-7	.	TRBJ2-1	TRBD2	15	CASSPGTSGGNEQFF	TGTGCCAGCAGCCCAGGGACTAGCGGGGGCAATGAGCAGTTCTTC
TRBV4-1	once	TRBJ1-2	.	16	CASSQSVRQPYFGYTF	TGCGCCAGCAGCCAAAGCGTCCGCCAACCTTACTTCGGCTACACCTTC
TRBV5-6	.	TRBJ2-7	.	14	CASNRRDSSYEQYF	TGTGCCAGCAATAGAAGAGACAGCTCCTACGAGCAGTACTTC
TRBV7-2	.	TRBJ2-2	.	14	CASSLNRKTGELFF	TGTGCCAGCAGCTTAAACAGGAAAACCGGGGAGCTGTTTTTT
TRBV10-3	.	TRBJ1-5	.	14	CAISEGSGTQPQHF	TGTGCCATCAGTGAAGGGTCAGGGACTCAGCCCCAGCATTTT
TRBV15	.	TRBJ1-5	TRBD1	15	CATSRDRTGNQPQHF	TGTGCCACCAGCAGAGATAGGACAGGTAATCAGCCCCAGCATTTT
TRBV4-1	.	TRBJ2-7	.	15	CASSFLGLGPYEQYF	TGCGCCAGCAGCTTTTTAGGGCTGGGGCCCTACGAGCAGTACTTC
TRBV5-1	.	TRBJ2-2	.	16	CASSLTGAPDTGELFF	TGCGCCAGCAGCTTAACTGGGGCGCCTGACACCGGGGAGCTGTTTTTT